These 3 T cell receptor beta chains came from one sample sequenced in a study of tumor-infiltrating lymphocytes in oesophageal squamous cell carcinoma. TCRdb itself ran the PCR reads through MiXCR, one entry per CDR3 protein. The table lists about 19,000 distinct CDR3 sequences, under 40% of them singletons. Material: blood. These receptors were collected from a male donor with esophageal squamous cell carcinoma.

In its sample, this clonotype was seen many times. The chain employs TRBV7-2 and TRBJ2-3, with TRBD1 matching 7 bases. The CDR3 covers 16 residues. Germline CDR1 and CDR2: SGHTA and FQGNSA. Trimming cost V 5 bases and J 0 bases; bases outside gene matches: 8. The DNA of the CDR3 is TGTGCCAGCAGCCCCCGACAGGGTGGGAGCACAGATACGCAGTATTTT. It codes for CASSPRQGGSTDTQYF.

The rearrangement joins TRBV6-1 to TRBJ2-7, with a tentative D call TRBD1 (5 bases). Between the trimmed V and J ends, which lost 6 bases and 3 bases, there was a span of 15 bases. Germline V gene data show CDR1 as MNHNS and CDR2 as SASEGT. This CDR3 is 14 amino acids long. As DNA, the CDR3 is TGTGCCAGCAGGAGGCAGGGATCAAACTACGAGCAGTACTTC. Protein: CASRRQGSNYEQYF.

The chain employs TRBV7-2 and TRBJ2-5, with TRBD2 identical over 8 bases. The CDR3 loop spans 16 amino acids. CDR1 is SGHTA and CDR2 is FQGNSA in the germline V gene. Trimming removed 4 bases from V and 1 base from J; junction bases left unmatched: 8. CDR3 bases: TGTGCCAGCAGCTCCAAGAAAGGACTAGCCCAAGAGACCCAGTACTTC. Its protein product is CASSSKKGLAQETQYF.